A single sample gave rise to the 28 T cell receptor beta chains below, sequenced in a study of cytomegalovirus exposure and HLA in healthy donors. Use of 60 Vbeta and 13 Jbeta primers characterized the PCR. This table comes from immunoSEQ multiplex PCR, and its TCRdb copy is limited to in-frame clones, with some not included. The sample contains 150,000 to 200,000 clones, 65% to 85% of which appear only once. Sequenced: PBMCs. Source of these receptors: a male donor in good health and CMV-seronegative.

The chain joins TRBV6-1 to TRBJ2-7; D might be TRBD1 (6 bases). Germline-derived CDR1 and CDR2 are MNHNS and SASEGT. V lost 2 bases and J lost 2, with 10 bases in between. The CDR3 runs 14 residues. CDR3 DNA: TGTGCCAGCAGTGAACCATGGGGGCCCTACGAGCAGTACTTC. Amino acids: CASSEPWGPYEQYF.

The rearrangement uses TRBV4-3 and TRBJ1-2; 8 positions match TRBD1. Germline-derived CDR1 and CDR2 are LGHNA and YSLEER. The V gene end was trimmed by 0 bases and the J gene end by 8 bases; junction bases not matched to a gene: 8. The CDR3 is made up of 15 amino acids. The CDR3 sequence is CASSQDRWTGKGYTF. As DNA, the CDR3 is TGCGCCAGCAGCCAAGACAGGTGGACAGGGAAAGGCTACACCTTC.

This clone has just one count. The chain carries TRBV21-1 and TRBJ2-5; TRBD2, the table's D call, lacks a check against the DNA. TRBV21-1 is recorded as a pseudogene. This CDR3 comprises 18 residues. DNA for the CDR3: TGTGCCAGCAGCAATTCTTCGGACATTGTAGTAAGCGGGGAGACCCAGTACTTC. This sequence encodes CASSNSSDIVVSGETQYF.

The CDR3 DNA is TGTGCCAGCAGCTTAGGCTTATGGGACACCGGCATAATCTCCCTCCACTTT. As protein: CASSLGLWDTGIISLHF. This chain joins TRBV7-9 and TRBJ1-6; possible D gene TRBD1, 6 bases. Germline CDR1 is SEHNR and CDR2 is FQNEAQ (reference sequence). The CDR3 is made up of 17 amino acids. Trimming took 1 base from V and 14 from J, leaving 24 bases between them. Drawing the rest from reference TRBV7-9 and TRBJ1-6, the complete variable domain is DTGVSQNPRHKITKRGQNVTFRCDPISEHNRLYWYRQTLGQGPEFLTYFQNEAQLEKSRLLSDRFSAERPKGSFSTLEIQRTEQGDSAMYLCASSLGLWDTGIISLHFGNGTRLTVT.

This sequence joins TRBV5-5 and TRBJ2-5; 14 bases align to TRBD2. V shed 3 bases and J 5 bases; nucleotides not matched to a gene: 3. CDR1 is SGHKS and CDR2 is YYEKEE in the germline V gene (reference sequence). The CDR3 has 15 residues. For the CDR3, the DNA is TGTGCCAGCAGCTGGACTAGCGGGAGGTCGGAGACCCAGTACTTC. Its translation: CASSWTSGRSETQYF.

V is TRBV5-5 and J is TRBJ2-7; D perhaps matches TRBD1 (6 bases). Germline loops: CDR1 SGHKS, CDR2 YYEKEE (reference sequence). Trimming removed 2 bases at V and 3 bases at J, with 12 bases between. The CDR3 length is 14 residues. The CDR3 region is CASSLSGGGYEQYF. CDR3 nucleotide sequence: TGTGCCAGCAGCTTATCTGGGGGCGGCTACGAGCAGTACTTC.

This chain joins TRBV7-3 and TRBJ2-5; a possible D gene is TRBD2 (6 bases). Germline V gene lookup returns CDR1 SGHTA and CDR2 FQGTGA. This CDR3 has 13 residues. Trimming pared 2 bases from V and 4 bases from J, leaving 8 bases between. The CDR3 protein is CASSLGGRETQYF. CDR3 coding DNA: TGTGCCAGCAGCTTAGGGGGGAGAGAGACCCAGTACTTC.

This chain joins TRBV27 and TRBJ2-3; 13 positions match TRBD2. The CDR3 is made up of 20 amino acids. The V gene's germline CDR1 is MNHEY and CDR2 SMNVEV (reference sequence). V lost 4 bases to trimming and J lost 0 bases; unmatched junction nucleotides: 13. DNA for the CDR3: TGTGCCAGCAGTTACGGACTAGCGGGAGTCAGTAGTGCTAGCACAGATACGCAGTATTTT. Encoded protein: CASSYGLAGVSSASTDTQYF.

This clone was observed a handful of times. The chain is built from TRBV6-5 and TRBJ1-1, with D uncertain. The CDR3 has 13 residues. CDR1 MNHEY and CDR2 SVGAGI come from the germline V gene. V shed 7 bases and J shed 6 bases, with 15 bases lying between them. The CDR3 reads CASTPTGLAEAFF. CDR3 nucleotides: TGTGCCAGCACCCCCACTGGGCTCGCTGAAGCTTTCTTT.

The chain links TRBV7-8 to TRBJ2-1; D gene ambiguous. Germline-derived CDR1 and CDR2 are SGHVS and FQNEAQ. This CDR3 is built from 13 residues. V lost 2 bases and J 6 bases, leaving 8 bases between the germline ends. CDR3 loop: CASSLSPVNEQFF. CDR3 nucleotide sequence: TGTGCCAGCAGCTTAAGCCCGGTCAATGAGCAGTTCTTC.

This rearrangement joins TRBV9 to TRBJ2-7; 10 nucleotides agree with TRBD1. J gave up 4 bases and V 7 bases, and 11 bases lay outside the gene matches. The germline V gene has CDR1 SGDLS and CDR2 YYNGEE. The length of the CDR3 is 15 residues. CDR3: CASSESGTGVYEQYF. As DNA, the CDR3 is TGTGCCAGCTCCGAGAGCGGGACAGGGGTTTACGAGCAGTACTTC.

This clone was observed a handful of times. The chain joins TRBV5-5 to TRBJ2-7, with TRBD1 matching over 11 bases. This CDR3 region has 14 residues. Losses at the gene ends were 6 bases for V and 3 bases for J; bases not matched to a gene: 5. The germline V gene encodes CDR1 SGHKS and CDR2 YYEKEE (reference sequence). The DNA of the CDR3 is TGTGCCAGCACCCCGGGACAGGGGGACTACGAGCAGTACTTC. Its protein product is CASTPGQGDYEQYF.

The genes are TRBV4-2 and TRBJ2-2; a possible D gene is TRBD1 (5 bases). This CDR3 has 16 residues. Trimming removed 1 base at V and 4 bases at J, with 13 bases between. CDR1 LGHNA and CDR2 YNFKEQ come from the germline V gene. Here the CDR3 reads CASSQVSRVSTGELFF. The CDR3, as DNA: TGTGCCAGCAGCCAAGTCAGCAGGGTTAGCACCGGGGAGCTGTTTTTT.

This sequence joins TRBV19 and TRBJ2-6, with TRBD2 matching 11 bases. This CDR3 contains 20 residues. Germline V CDR1 and CDR2: LNHDA, SQIVND (reference sequence). V trimming: 5 bases; J trimming: 1 base; junction bases outside the gene matches: 13. This CDR3 reads CASSHRRGLAVESGANVLTF. The CDR3 DNA reads TGTGCCAGTAGTCATCGGCGGGGACTAGCGGTAGAGTCTGGGGCCAACGTCCTGACTTTC.

The chain couples TRBV11-2 to TRBJ1-3, with 7 nucleotides matching TRBD1. Germline V lookup: CDR1 SGHAT, CDR2 FQNNGV. V trimming: 5 bases; J trimming: 1 base; junction bases outside the gene matches: 8. CDR3 length: 16 amino acids. CDR3 loop: CASSGYGTVSGNTIYF. The CDR3 DNA sequence: TGTGCCAGCAGCGGGTACGGGACAGTTTCTGGAAACACCATATATTTT.

The V call is TRBV20-1, the J call TRBJ1-5, with D possibly TRBD1 on 6 matching bases. Trimming pared 4 bases from V and 13 bases from J, leaving 14 bases between. CDR3 length: 11 residues. Germline V gene data show CDR1 as DFQATT and CDR2 as SNEGSKA (reference sequence). This CDR3 is CSAMPGATQHF. The CDR3 bases are TGCAGTGCTATGCCAGGGGCGACTCAGCATTTT.

The chain has TRBV27 and TRBJ1-2; 11 bases are a match to TRBD1. Germline V CDR1 and CDR2: MNHEY, SMNVEV (reference sequence). V trimming: 5 bases; J trimming: 7 bases; junction bases outside the gene matches: 12. There are 16 residues in the CDR3. This CDR3 is CASSPISGQGVFGYTF. CDR3 DNA sequence: TGTGCCAGCAGTCCGATATCGGGACAGGGGGTTTTTGGCTACACCTTC.

The chain employs TRBV28 and TRBJ2-5, with 7 bases fitting TRBD1. The CDR3 totals 16 residues. V gave up 4 bases and J gave up 2 bases; unmatched junction bases: 10. Germline loops: CDR1 MDHEN, CDR2 SYDVKM. In DNA form, the CDR3 reads TGTGCCAGCAGTTCCCCCGGGACAGCGACTCAAGAGACCCAGTACTTC. This translates into CASSSPGTATQETQYF.

V gene TRBV6-5 combines with J gene TRBJ1-4; no definite D call. V lost 3 bases, J lost 4 bases, and 9 bases lay in between. This CDR3 comprises 14 residues. Germline V gene data show CDR1 as MNHEY and CDR2 as SVGAGI. CDR3 protein: CASSYNRYNEKLFF. CDR3 nucleotides: TGTGCCAGCAGTTATAACAGATATAATGAAAAACTGTTTTTT.

The genes are TRBV13 and TRBJ2-1; a weak D match, TRBD2 (5 bases). The germline V gene has CDR1 PRHDT and CDR2 FYEKMQ (reference sequence). V lost 4 bases to trimming and J lost 0 bases, with 10 bases between them. This CDR3 has 15 amino acids. The CDR3 loop is CASSYEGSSYNEQFF. The CDR3 DNA sequence: TGTGCCAGCAGCTACGAGGGAAGCTCCTACAATGAGCAGTTCTTC.

The chain couples TRBV5-1 to TRBJ2-3; TRBD2 matches at 7 bases. The germline gives CDR1 SGHRS, CDR2 YFSETQ. Germline trimming cut 7 bases from V and 4 bases from J; bases unmatched to any gene: 12. The CDR3 covers 15 residues. The CDR3 sequence: CASHPSGTRADTQYF. The CDR3 DNA reads TGCGCCAGCCACCCTAGCGGAACGAGGGCAGATACGCAGTATTTT.

The CDR3 loop is CASSGGLALTDTQYF. The CDR3, as DNA: TGTGCCAGCAGCGGAGGACTAGCCCTCACAGATACGCAGTATTTT. The chain is built from TRBV9 and TRBJ2-3; 8 nucleotides match TRBD2. There are 15 residues in the CDR3. Germline CDR1 is SGDLS and CDR2 is YYNGEE. The J segment lost 2 bases and the V segment lost 3 bases, leaving 5 bases of the junction unmatched.

About this clone itself: This CDR3 is also generated by other DNA sequences in the sample. CDR3 sequence reads: CASSLGGNTEAFF. For the CDR3, the DNA is TGTGCCAGCAGTCTAGGGGGCAACACTGAAGCTTTCTTT. The genes are TRBV11-3 and TRBJ1-1, with 7 bases that match TRBD1. This CDR3 spans 13 amino acids. In germline, CDR1 is SGHNT, CDR2 YENEEA. Unmatched junction bases numbered 3, after V lost 6 bases and J lost 2 bases. The whole variable domain, filled in from reference TRBV11-3 and TRBJ1-1, reads EAGVVQSPRYKIIEKKQPVAFWCNPISGHNTLYWYLQNLGQGPELLIRYENEEAVDDSQLPKDRFSAERLKGVDSTLKIQPAELGDSAVYLCASSLGGNTEAFFGQGTRLTVV.

This rearrangement joins TRBV10-1 to TRBJ1-5, with 8 positions matching TRBD1. Germline trimming cut 5 bases from V and 4 bases from J; bases unmatched to any gene: 7. The CDR3 is 15 residues long. The germline V gene encodes CDR1 WNHNN and CDR2 SYGVQD (reference sequence). In nucleotides, the CDR3 is TGCGCCAGCAGTCTACCGGGACAGGTGAATCAGCCCCAGCATTTT. This sequence encodes CASSLPGQVNQPQHF.

This chain uses TRBV5-1 with TRBJ2-7; possibly TRBD2 for D (5 bases). CDR1 SGHRS and CDR2 YFSETQ come from the germline V gene. V lost 1 base to trimming and J lost 5 bases, with 13 bases between them. The CDR3 loop spans 14 amino acids. In DNA form, the CDR3 reads TGCGCCAGCAGCTTGTTTTTAGTGAGGGACGAGCAGTACTTC. Its translation is CASSLFLVRDEQYF.

V is TRBV2 and J is TRBJ2-7, with D perhaps TRBD1 (8 bases). This CDR3 has 17 residues. The germline gives CDR1 SNHLY, CDR2 FYNNEI. V was cut by 4 bases and J by 4 bases, with 23 bases left in between. The CDR3 nucleotides are TGTGCCAGCAGTGTTGGACGAACCACAGGGGGGGGTTACGAGCAGTACTTC. Translated, it gives CASSVGRTTGGGYEQYF.

This sequence joins TRBV12-5 and TRBJ1-1, with a tentative D call TRBD1 (5 bases). V was cut by 5 bases and J by 1 base, with 8 bases left in between. The germline gives CDR1 LGHNT, CDR2 FRNRAP. This CDR3 comprises 13 residues. For the CDR3, the DNA is TGTGCTAGTGGTGCCAGGGCGAACACTGAAGCTTTCTTT. Its protein product is CASGARANTEAFF. Supplemented by reference TRBV12-5 and TRBJ1-1, the full variable domain reads DARVTQTPRHKVTEMGQEVTMRCQPILGHNTVFWYRQTMMQGLELLAYFRNRAPLDDSGMPKDRFSAEMPDATLATLKIQPSEPRDSAVYFCASGARANTEAFFGQGTRLTVV.

This clone appeared once. This sequence joins TRBV5-1 and TRBJ2-2; TRBD2 is a possible D gene (5 bases). Trimming took 3 bases from V and 1 from J, leaving 10 bases between them. Germline values: CDR1 SGHRS, CDR2 YFSETQ. This CDR3 contains 15 residues. In DNA, the CDR3 is TGCGCCAGCAGCTCGAGGGTCCAGAACACCGGGGAGCTGTTTTTT. It is translated as CASSSRVQNTGELFF.